Below are 21 T cell receptor beta chains sequenced from a single sample in a study of identifying expanded T cells in peripheral blood. Here immunoSEQ multiplex PCR was the method, and the copy in TCRdb shows in-frame clones only, minus some. The sample lists some 90,000 clones, 88% occurring once. Sequenced material: blood. The receptors were sampled from a person aged 18 to 70 in good health.

J is TRBJ2-3 and V is TRBV7-9; D might be TRBD1 or TRBD2, each matching 5 bases. Between the trimmed V and J ends, which lost 3 bases and 0 bases, there was a span of 10 bases. Germline V gene lookup returns CDR1 SEHNR and CDR2 FQNEAQ (reference sequence). The CDR3 extends over 15 amino acids. This chain's CDR3 is CASSLMGESTDTQYF. CDR3 DNA sequence: TGTGCCAGCAGCTTGATGGGGGAGAGCACAGATACGCAGTATTTT.

V usage is TRBV7-8 and J usage is TRBJ1-1; 8 nucleotides match TRBD1. CDR1 SGHVS and CDR2 FQNEAQ come from the germline V gene. V shed 3 bases and J 6 bases; nucleotides not matched to a gene: 9. This CDR3 comprises 15 residues. The CDR3 here is CASSFYQGASSEAFF. The CDR3, as DNA: TGTGCCAGCAGCTTTTATCAGGGGGCTAGCTCTGAAGCTTTCTTT.

The chain couples TRBV28 to TRBJ1-4, with TRBD1 matching over 9 bases. Germline lookup yields CDR1 MDHEN and CDR2 SYDVKM. J was trimmed by 8 bases and V by 5 bases; bases with no gene match: 6. The CDR3 is 14 residues long. Written as DNA, the CDR3 is TGTGCCAGCAGTCGGGGGACAGGGTTAGAAAAACTGTTTTTT. This codes for CASSRGTGLEKLFF.

This sequence joins TRBV6-6 and TRBJ1-2; TRBD1 might be the D (6 bases). Germline CDR1 MNHNY, CDR2 SVGAGI (reference sequence). Trimming removed 5 bases from V and 5 bases from J, with 15 bases in between. The CDR3 consists of 14 residues. The CDR3, as DNA: TGTGCCAGCAGTCCTCAGACAGGAGCTTATGGCTACACCTTC. Translating gives CASSPQTGAYGYTF.

The CDR3 DNA sequence: TGCGCCAGCAGCTCAGGGGGGGCCGCCCTCCGAAAGCAGTTCTTC. This encodes CASSSGGAALRKQFF. The V and J genes are TRBV5-1 and TRBJ2-1; D could derive from TRBD1 or TRBD2 (7 bases each). The germline V gene has CDR1 SGHRS and CDR2 YFSETQ. This CDR3 comprises 15 residues. Trimming removed 3 bases at V and 11 bases at J, with 21 bases between.

The V gene is TRBV20-1, the J gene TRBJ1-2, with D tentatively TRBD1 (5 bases). This CDR3 region has 11 residues. V shed 3 bases and J shed 7 bases, with 9 bases lying between them. Germline V lookup: CDR1 DFQATT, CDR2 SNEGSKA (reference sequence). The CDR3 nucleotides are TGCAGTGCTAGGGGGGAGGGTGGCTACACCTTC. Translation: CSARGEGGYTF.

A few counts support this clone. The J gene is TRBJ2-3, the V gene TRBV12-5, with TRBD1 matching over 7 bases. The CDR3 runs 18 residues. The V gene end was trimmed by 0 bases and the J gene end by 4 bases; junction bases not matched to a gene: 13. Germline V gene data show CDR1 as LGHNT and CDR2 as FRNRAP. DNA of the CDR3: TGTGCTAGTGGTTTGGTACCGGACGGAACAGGGGTACCAGATACGCAGTATTTT. Translated, it gives CASGLVPDGTGVPDTQYF.

This clone came up a few times. V usage is TRBV11-2 and J usage is TRBJ1-1, with no clear D. Germline-derived CDR1 and CDR2 are SGHAT and FQNNGV. This CDR3 has 13 amino acids. Trimming cost V 6 bases and J 5 bases, with 13 bases left between them. CDR3 coding DNA: TGTGCCAGCAGTTTCGCCGAGGGAACTGAAGCTTTCTTT. Translating gives CASSFAEGTEAFF.

This chain uses TRBV28 with TRBJ1-5; the match to TRBD1 covers 12 bases. Germline V gene lookup returns CDR1 MDHEN and CDR2 SYDVKM. V lost 5 bases and J lost 6; bases outside the gene matches: 8. This CDR3 comprises 16 residues. In DNA form, the CDR3 reads TGTGCCAGCAGTCCCCGGGACAGGGGGCGAAGTCAGCCCCAGCATTTT. Protein: CASSPRDRGRSQPQHF.

V gene TRBV9 combines with J gene TRBJ1-5, with 8 bases that match TRBD1. In germline, CDR1 is SGDLS, CDR2 YYNGEE. V shed 2 bases and J 7 bases; nucleotides not matched to a gene: 8. The CDR3 loop spans 15 amino acids. CDR3 sequence: CASSVGAGGYQPQHF. CDR3 DNA: TGTGCCAGCAGCGTGGGGGCAGGGGGCTACCAGCCCCAGCATTTT.

V gene TRBV5-6 combines with J gene TRBJ1-6, with D uncertain. The CDR3 has 12 amino acids. V lost 2 bases, J lost 8 bases, and 5 bases lay in between. Germline lookup yields CDR1 SGHDT and CDR2 YYEEEE. The CDR3 reads CASSFGDSPLHF. The CDR3 DNA reads as TGTGCCAGCAGCTTTGGGGATTCACCCCTCCACTTT. The entire variable domain, with the rest obtained from reference TRBV5-6 and TRBJ1-6, is as follows: DAGVTQSPTHLIKTRGQQVTLRCSPKSGHDTVSWYQQALGQGPQFIFQYYEEEERQRGNFPDRFSGHQFPNYSSELNVNALLLGDSALYLCASSFGDSPLHFGNGTRLTVT.

This chain joins TRBV5-6 and TRBJ2-7; D unresolved. The V end lost 1 base, the J end lost 1 base, and 6 bases lay between the germline ends. Germline V gene lookup returns CDR1 SGHDT and CDR2 YYEEEE. This CDR3 spans 13 amino acids. This CDR3 is CASSLRSSYEQYF. CDR3 bases: TGTGCCAGCAGCTTGAGGAGTTCCTACGAGCAGTACTTC.

The CDR3 loop reads CASSSLEGRLNEKLFF. The CDR3 DNA sequence: TGTGCCAGCAGTTCTCTAGAGGGACGGCTTAATGAAAAACTGTTTTTT. The chain recombines TRBV27 with TRBJ1-4; weak D call: TRBD1 (5 bases). Germline V gives CDR1 MNHEY, CDR2 SMNVEV (reference sequence). Trimming removed 4 bases from V and 4 bases from J, with 16 bases in between. The CDR3 runs 16 residues.

This clone was recorded a few times. The chain has TRBV21-1 and TRBJ2-2. TRBV21-1 is labeled a pseudogene. This CDR3 contains 18 residues. The CDR3 spells CASSTKSGRIENTGELFF. The DNA of the CDR3 is TGTGCCAGCAGCACTAAGAGTGGGCGGATAGAGAACACCGGGGAGCTGTTTTTT.

V and J are TRBV6-5 and TRBJ1-2; D is perhaps TRBD1 (6 bases). V shed 0 bases and J shed 1 base, with 12 bases lying between them. This CDR3 has 16 residues. The V gene's germline CDR1 is MNHEY and CDR2 SVGAGI. CDR3 nucleotides: TGTGCCAGCAGTTACTCCGGGGGGGCAGTTAACTATGGCTACACCTTC. Encoded protein: CASSYSGGAVNYGYTF.

This chain links TRBV27 with TRBJ2-1; D possibly uses TRBD1 or TRBD2 (5 bases each). V was shortened by 3 bases and J by 14 bases, with 11 bases between the two germline ends. CDR1 is MNHEY, CDR2 SMNVEV, per germline (reference sequence). The CDR3 spans 11 residues. The CDR3 loop reads CASSFDGDEFF. The CDR3 DNA reads TGTGCCAGCAGTTTCGACGGGGACGAGTTCTTC.

The rearrangement joins TRBV5-6 to TRBJ2-1, with D possibly being TRBD1 or TRBD2 (6 bases each). Trimming pared 5 bases from V and 7 bases from J, leaving 19 bases between. CDR3 length: 15 residues. Germline assignment: CDR1 SGHDT and CDR2 YYEEEE. The CDR3 region has the DNA TGTGCCAGCAGACAAAGCCCGGGGGCAGGGAATGAGCAGTTCTTC. Residues: CASRQSPGAGNEQFF.

This chain joins TRBV6-1 and TRBJ2-7; D is ambiguous. The CDR3 has 14 residues. Germline CDR1 is MNHNS and CDR2 is SASEGT. The V and J ends lost 8 bases and 0 bases respectively, with 14 bases between them. The CDR3 reads CASRADGPSYEQYF. The CDR3 DNA follows: TGTGCCAGCCGAGCCGACGGACCCTCCTACGAGCAGTACTTC.

As concerns this clone: One end of the junction does not line up with germline, which may come from a read error. The chain employs TRBV15 and TRBJ1-2, with D perhaps TRBD1 (5 bases). Germline-derived CDR1 and CDR2 are LNHNV and YYDKDF (reference sequence). CDR3 length: 13 amino acids. The CDR3 nucleotides are TGTGCCACCAGCAGAGCGGGACTGTCCCCCTCGGCCTTC. Translating it yields CATSRAGLSPSAF.

V gene TRBV14 combines with J gene TRBJ1-1, with D possibly matching TRBD1 (6 bases). In germline, CDR1 is SGHDN, CDR2 FVKESK. There are 18 residues in the CDR3. Trimming shortened V by 1 base and J by 0 bases, and 18 bases separated the two germline ends. CDR3 protein: CASSQVGWGASLNTEAFF. DNA for the CDR3: TGTGCCAGCAGCCAAGTAGGATGGGGGGCGTCTTTGAACACTGAAGCTTTCTTT.

The V gene is TRBV7-9, the J gene TRBJ2-3; D is unclear. Germline CDR1 is SEHNR and CDR2 is FQNEAQ (reference sequence). CDR3 length: 10 amino acids. Trimming removed 5 bases at V and 7 bases at J, with 4 bases between. The CDR3 loop is CASSHNTQYF. In DNA form, the CDR3 reads TGTGCCAGCAGCCATAATACGCAGTATTTT.